The 18 T cell receptor beta chains given below trace back to one sample, sequenced in a study of T cell repertoires in cytomegalovirus infection. No cognate antigen is known for these TCRs. TCRdb processed the reads anew with MiXCR; each CDR3 protein has one entry. This table has around 340,000 distinct CDR3 sequences, almost 30% appearing once. Sequenced here: cultured PBMCs, sampled from culture after CMV antigen stimulation. The receptors shown here come from a human donor in good health (CMV status not recorded). Some clones in this sample may be carry-over from other donors' samples.

The genes are TRBV10-3 and TRBJ1-1; unclear D gene. The germline V gene has CDR1 ENHRY and CDR2 SYGVKD. The CDR3 is 13 residues long. The V gene lost 4 bases and the J gene lost 0 bases, with 6 bases spanning the gap. The CDR3 loop is CAISGHVNTEAFF. As DNA, the CDR3 is TGTGCCATCAGTGGGCATGTGAACACTGAAGCTTTCTTT.

J is TRBJ2-2 and V is TRBV27; D not certain. The V end was cut by 2 bases, the J end by 4 bases, with 5 bases between. The CDR3 extends over 13 amino acids. The germline CDR1 and CDR2 sequences are MNHEY and SMNVEV (reference sequence). DNA for the CDR3: TGTGCCAGCAGTTTAATGATCACCGGGGAGCTGTTTTTT. It is translated as CASSLMITGELFF.

Only a few counts were recorded for this clonotype. J is TRBJ1-6 and V is TRBV18; 10 positions agree with TRBD1. This CDR3 region has 14 residues. CDR1 is KGHSH, CDR2 LQKENI, per germline. The trim removed 4 bases at V and 8 bases at J, leaving 2 bases unmatched. The CDR3 loop reads CASSQTGGDSPLHF. For the CDR3, the DNA is TGTGCCAGCTCACAGACAGGGGGCGATTCACCCCTCCACTTT.

The chain has TRBV20-1 and TRBJ1-2; D not certain. Trimming left V 1 base short and J 4 bases short, with 13 bases between. Looked up from germline, CDR1 is DFQATT and CDR2 is SNEGSKA (reference sequence). The CDR3 consists of 14 residues. CDR3 DNA sequence: TGCAGTGCTAGAGTAATACAGACCCTCTATGGCTACACCTTC. It specifies CSARVIQTLYGYTF.

This clonotype turned up a few times. J is TRBJ1-6 and V is TRBV4-1; tentatively, D is TRBD1 (5 bases). This CDR3 is 13 amino acids long. Trimming removed 8 bases from V and 10 bases from J, with 15 bases in between. In germline, CDR1 is MGHRA, CDR2 YSYEKL. The CDR3 reads CASCGTLGSPLHF. Written as DNA, the CDR3 is TGCGCCAGCTGCGGGACCCTGGGGTCACCCCTCCACTTT.

This clonotype was seen at least ten times. The gene calls are TRBV6-1 and TRBJ2-1, with 9 bases that match TRBD2. CDR1 is MNHNS, CDR2 SASEGT, per germline. V was clipped by 7 bases and J by 8 bases; unmatched bases: 12. The CDR3 is 15 residues long. As DNA, the CDR3 is TGTGCCAGCACCCCCCCGCTAGCGGGATTCGATGAGCAGTTCTTC. Amino acid sequence: CASTPPLAGFDEQFF.

This CDR3 reads CACPTGIGYGYTF. The DNA of the CDR3 is TGTGCCTGTCCCACAGGGATCGGGTATGGCTACACCTTC. This rearrangement joins TRBV30 to TRBJ1-2; tentative D call: TRBD1 (6 bases). The CDR3 is 13 residues long. Germline V gene sequence: CDR1 GTSNPN, CDR2 SVGIG (reference sequence). V lost 6 bases, J lost 5 bases, and 16 bases lay in between. Filled out from reference TRBV30 and TRBJ1-2, the complete variable domain reads SQTIHQWPATLVQPVGSPLSLECTVEGTSNPNLYWYRQAAGRGLQLLFYSVGIGQISSEVPQNLSASRPQDRQFILSSKKLLLSDSGFYLCACPTGIGYGYTFGSGTRLTVV.

V is TRBV28 and J is TRBJ2-7; no firm D call. The germline V and J ends were trimmed by 3 bases and 3 bases, with 12 bases remaining between them. CDR3 size: 14 residues. From germline, CDR1 is MDHEN and CDR2 SYDVKM. The CDR3: CASSFRRVIYEQYF. In DNA, the CDR3 is TGTGCCAGCAGTTTTAGGCGAGTTATCTACGAGCAGTACTTC.

The chain couples TRBV7-9 to TRBJ1-1; D gene uncertain. The CDR3 extends over 12 amino acids. With 0 bases removed from V and 6 bases from J, the gap between germline ends came to 5 bases. From germline, CDR1 is SEHNR and CDR2 FQNEAQ (reference sequence). The CDR3 nucleotides are TGTGCCAGCAGCTTAGCGGATTCTGAAGCTTTCTTT. Its protein product is CASSLADSEAFF. Filled out from reference TRBV7-9 and TRBJ1-1, the complete variable domain reads DTGVSQNPRHKITKRGQNVTFRCDPISEHNRLYWYRQTLGQGPEFLTYFQNEAQLEKSRLLSDRFSAERPKGSFSTLEIQRTEQGDSAMYLCASSLADSEAFFGQGTRLTVV.

This clonotype was observed at least ten times. This chain connects TRBV19 to TRBJ2-7; 13 nucleotides align to TRBD2. The CDR3 sequence is 16 residues long. Germline CDR1 and CDR2: LNHDA and SQIVND (reference sequence). J was trimmed by 2 bases and V by 5 bases; bases with no gene match: 6. The CDR3 loop reads CASSLSGLAGTYEQYF. CDR3 nucleotides: TGTGCCAGTAGTCTCTCGGGACTAGCGGGGACCTACGAGCAGTACTTC.

The V and J genes are TRBV27 and TRBJ1-4; 7 positions agree with TRBD1. The CDR3 has 15 amino acids. Per the germline V gene, CDR1 is MNHEY and CDR2 is SMNVEV (reference sequence). The V gene end was trimmed by 6 bases and the J gene end by 5 bases; junction bases not matched to a gene: 9. This CDR3 is CASSLSTGDNEKLFF. CDR3 nucleotides: TGTGCCAGCAGCCTCTCTACAGGGGACAATGAAAAACTGTTTTTT.

The CDR3 DNA reads as TGTGCCAGCAGCTCCCGGACAGGGAGTAGTGAGCAGTTCTTC. This sequence encodes CASSSRTGSSEQFF. The chain uses TRBV7-8 and TRBJ2-1, with 8 bases matching TRBD1. CDR3 length equals 14 residues. The germline V gene encodes CDR1 SGHVS and CDR2 FQNEAQ. Trimming took 4 bases from V and 9 from J; bases not matched to a gene: 8.

This clonotype was observed a few times. The rearrangement links TRBV27 to TRBJ1-1; D is ambiguous. Per the germline V gene, CDR1 is MNHEY and CDR2 is SMNVEV (reference sequence). The germline V and J ends were trimmed by 8 bases and 2 bases, with 15 bases remaining between them. CDR3 length: 14 residues. CDR3: CASWGGRLNTEAFF. CDR3 nucleotide sequence: TGTGCCAGCTGGGGAGGACGGCTCAACACTGAAGCTTTCTTT.

J is TRBJ2-3 and V is TRBV7-6; the D gene is possibly TRBD2 (5 bases). Trimming shortened V by 5 bases and J by 3 bases, and 24 bases separated the two germline ends. CDR1 is SGHVS and CDR2 is FNYEAQ in the germline V gene. This CDR3 is built from 18 residues. Written as DNA, the CDR3 is TGTGCCAGCAGCGCCGGACTGAGGGTTGATTGGCTGACAGATACGCAGTATTTT. Amino acid sequence: CASSAGLRVDWLTDTQYF.

This clonotype turned up a few times. J is TRBJ1-1 and V is TRBV5-4, with a possible D match to TRBD1 (6 bases). V shed 0 bases and J shed 4 bases, with 13 bases lying between them. The CDR3 contains 15 residues. Germline CDR1 SGHNT, CDR2 YYREEE (reference sequence). CDR3: CASSLETGRVTEAFF. The DNA of the CDR3 is TGTGCCAGCAGCTTGGAAACAGGGCGGGTCACTGAAGCTTTCTTT.

This chain joins TRBV20-1 and TRBJ1-2; no definite D call. CDR1 DFQATT and CDR2 SNEGSKA come from the germline V gene (reference sequence). V dropped 3 bases and J dropped 4 bases, with 6 bases sitting between them. The CDR3 spans 11 residues. CDR3 protein: CSASPLYGYTF. Written as DNA, the CDR3 is TGCAGTGCTAGTCCCCTCTATGGCTACACCTTC.

In its sample, this clonotype was seen a few times. This chain connects TRBV19 to TRBJ1-3; D is ambiguous. V dropped 6 bases and J dropped 2 bases, with 11 bases sitting between them. Germline CDR1 and CDR2: LNHDA and SQIVND (reference sequence). This CDR3 spans 14 amino acids. The CDR3 DNA reads TGTGCCAGTAGCCCCTTAGTGGCTGGAAACACCATATATTTT. Amino acid sequence: CASSPLVAGNTIYF.

This clonotype was observed a handful of times. This chain connects TRBV27 to TRBJ1-6; TRBD1 matches at 7 bases. From germline, CDR1 is MNHEY and CDR2 SMNVEV (reference sequence). J gave up 6 bases and V 2 bases, and 10 bases lay outside the gene matches. The CDR3 is made up of 17 amino acids. The CDR3 DNA sequence: TGTGCCAGCAGTTTAGGGACAGTGCCCGAGGGTAATTCACCCCTCCACTTT. Amino acids: CASSLGTVPEGNSPLHF.